Listed below are T cell receptor beta chains from one sample, sequenced in a study of T-cell memory formation after mild COVID-19. TCRdb reprocessed the 5' RACE reads with MiXCR, giving one entry per CDR3 protein. The sample has about 400,000 distinct CDR3 sequences, approximately 25% seen once. Specimen: PBMCs or a T cell subset sorted from them (not recorded which). The receptors were gathered from an adult woman who had mild COVID-19 (a few samples of this study predate the infection). Cell type and time point are not known. CDR3s include the opening cysteine and the closing phenylalanine or tryptophan. The order of the fields is CDR3 DNA, CDR3 protein, D gene, clone size, V gene, J gene. D genes are given only for firm matches. The listing skips clone size in some rows; elsewhere it reads once, few, many or a size class.

cdr3_nt: TGTGCCAGCAGTGAAGTGACCGCTGAGAAGGAAGAGACCCAGTACTTC
cdr3_aa: CASSEVTAEKEETQYF
d_call: -
clone_size: once
v_call: TRBV2
j_call: TRBJ2-5

cdr3_nt: TGCGCCAGCAGACGGGTGGAAGTCCCTGAAGCTTTCTTT
cdr3_aa: CASRRVEVPEAFF
d_call: -
clone_size: few
v_call: TRBV5-1
j_call: TRBJ1-1

cdr3_nt: TGCGCCAGCAGCTTGGTTGGCGGACCGGAAGAGACCCAGTACTTC
cdr3_aa: CASSLVGGPEETQYF
d_call: -
clone_size: -
v_call: TRBV5-1
j_call: TRBJ2-5

cdr3_nt: TGTGCCAGCAGCTCACCTGCATCGGTTAGCGCGGTAAATGAGCAGTTCTTC
cdr3_aa: CASSSPASVSAVNEQFF
d_call: -
clone_size: few
v_call: TRBV7-8
j_call: TRBJ2-1

cdr3_nt: TGTGCCAGCAGTTACTCGACTTCTGAAGCTTTCTTT
cdr3_aa: CASSYSTSEAFF
d_call: -
clone_size: -
v_call: TRBV6-6
j_call: TRBJ1-1

cdr3_nt: TGTGCCAGCAGTTTGACAGGGGGCGGTGCTGGCTACACCTTC
cdr3_aa: CASSLTGGGAGYTF
d_call: TRBD1
clone_size: many
v_call: TRBV7-3
j_call: TRBJ1-2

cdr3_nt: TGTGCCAGCAGTTTTAGGGAAGGAATGGCTGAAGCTTTCTTT
cdr3_aa: CASSFREGMAEAFF
d_call: -
clone_size: -
v_call: TRBV12-3/TRBV12-4
j_call: TRBJ1-1

cdr3_nt: TGTGCCAGCAGCTTGGGGGGGACAGCTGGCTACACCTTC
cdr3_aa: CASSLGGTAGYTF
d_call: TRBD1
clone_size: few
v_call: TRBV5-6
j_call: TRBJ1-2

cdr3_nt: TGCAGCTATCAACGGGGTAGGGTTGTGAACGAGCAGTACTTC
cdr3_aa: CSYQRGRVVNEQYF
d_call: -
clone_size: -
v_call: TRBV29-1
j_call: TRBJ2-7

cdr3_nt: TGTGCCAGCAGCCAAGAGGCCCCCAATGGAAACACCATATATTTT
cdr3_aa: CASSQEAPNGNTIYF
d_call: -
clone_size: few
v_call: TRBV4-2
j_call: TRBJ1-3

cdr3_nt: TGTGCCAGCAGTTTCCCCCTCGTTCTAGGAGTCGGCCCAGATACGCAGTATTTT
cdr3_aa: CASSFPLVLGVGPDTQYF
d_call: -
clone_size: -
v_call: TRBV6-2/TRBV6-3
j_call: TRBJ2-3

cdr3_nt: TGTGCCAGCAGTTACGGGAACAGGCTTCACGAGCAGTACTTC
cdr3_aa: CASSYGNRLHEQYF
d_call: -
clone_size: -
v_call: TRBV6-5
j_call: TRBJ2-7

cdr3_nt: TGTGCCAGCAGCGTAAGTCAGGGTTATCGCGGCTACACCTTC
cdr3_aa: CASSVSQGYRGYTF
d_call: -
clone_size: -
v_call: TRBV9
j_call: TRBJ1-2

cdr3_nt: TGTGCCAGCACTCTCCTTAGCGGGAGTAGTGAGCAGTTCTTC
cdr3_aa: CASTLLSGSSEQFF
d_call: TRBD2
clone_size: few
v_call: TRBV12-3/TRBV12-4
j_call: TRBJ2-1

cdr3_nt: TGTGCCAGCAGCGCGACAGGTTCGGCTGAAGCTTTCTTT
cdr3_aa: CASSATGSAEAFF
d_call: -
clone_size: -
v_call: TRBV7-9
j_call: TRBJ1-1

cdr3_nt: TGTGCCAGCAGAGACCCGGGGGTGAACACTGAAGCTTTCTTT
cdr3_aa: CASRDPGVNTEAFF
d_call: -
clone_size: few
v_call: TRBV5-4
j_call: TRBJ1-1

cdr3_nt: TGTGCCATCAGTGAGTTCGGGGGCCGAGAGACCCAGTACTTC
cdr3_aa: CAISEFGGRETQYF
d_call: -
clone_size: few
v_call: TRBV10-3
j_call: TRBJ2-5

cdr3_nt: TGTGCCTGGATTTTAAGATATAGCCTCCACTTT
cdr3_aa: CAWILRYSLHF
d_call: -
clone_size: few
v_call: TRBV30
j_call: TRBJ1-6

cdr3_nt: TGTGCCTGGCACCGGTCGGAGAACACTGAAGCTTTCTTT
cdr3_aa: CAWHRSENTEAFF
d_call: -
clone_size: -
v_call: TRBV2
j_call: TRBJ1-1

cdr3_nt: TGTGCCAGCACCCCACCGGGAGGAGGGGAGACCCAGTACTTC
cdr3_aa: CASTPPGGGETQYF
d_call: TRBD2
clone_size: -
v_call: TRBV12-3/TRBV12-4
j_call: TRBJ2-5

cdr3_nt: TGTGCCAGCAGCTTTACTCTCAACTACGAGCAGTACTTC
cdr3_aa: CASSFTLNYEQYF
d_call: -
clone_size: many
v_call: TRBV7-2
j_call: TRBJ2-7

cdr3_nt: TGTGCCAGCAGTTTAGGGGACAGGGGAAAGGGCTACACCTTC
cdr3_aa: CASSLGDRGKGYTF
d_call: TRBD1
clone_size: -
v_call: TRBV12-3/TRBV12-4
j_call: TRBJ1-2

cdr3_nt: TGTGCCAGCAGCCCCCGGCCTACCGGTGGCTACACCTTC
cdr3_aa: CASSPRPTGGYTF
d_call: -
clone_size: -
v_call: TRBV5-5
j_call: TRBJ1-2

cdr3_nt: TGTGCCAGCAGAACCGGGATGAACACCGGGGAGCTGTTTTTT
cdr3_aa: CASRTGMNTGELFF
d_call: -
clone_size: few
v_call: TRBV6-5
j_call: TRBJ2-2

cdr3_nt: TGTGCCAGCAGCATGACAGGGGAGGACTATGGCTACACCTTC
cdr3_aa: CASSMTGEDYGYTF
d_call: TRBD1
clone_size: few
v_call: TRBV9
j_call: TRBJ1-2

cdr3_nt: TGTGCCATCAGTGAGTTCAGGGTTGGCTACACCTTC
cdr3_aa: CAISEFRVGYTF
d_call: -
clone_size: -
v_call: TRBV10-3
j_call: TRBJ1-2

cdr3_nt: TGTGCCACCAGTGACCCCGGTGGGGGGCGAATGAATGAGCAGTTCTTC
cdr3_aa: CATSDPGGGRMNEQFF
d_call: -
clone_size: -
v_call: TRBV24-1
j_call: TRBJ2-1

cdr3_nt: TGTGCCAGCGACCCGGACAGCTCCTACGAGCAGTACTTC
cdr3_aa: CASDPDSSYEQYF
d_call: -
clone_size: few
v_call: TRBV2
j_call: TRBJ2-7

cdr3_nt: TGCGCCAGCAGCTGGACAGGGGTGTCGACCACTGAAGCTTTCTTT
cdr3_aa: CASSWTGVSTTEAFF
d_call: TRBD1
clone_size: -
v_call: TRBV5-1
j_call: TRBJ1-1

cdr3_nt: TGCAGTGCTAGGCCAATACTAGCGGGGGTGACCTACGAGCAGTACTTC
cdr3_aa: CSARPILAGVTYEQYF
d_call: TRBD2
clone_size: -
v_call: TRBV20-1
j_call: TRBJ2-7

cdr3_nt: TGTGCCAGCAGTTACCGGCAGGCTGGGGCCAACGTCCTGACTTTC
cdr3_aa: CASSYRQAGANVLTF
d_call: -
clone_size: -
v_call: TRBV6-2/TRBV6-3
j_call: TRBJ2-6

cdr3_nt: TGTGCCAGCAGCTTACCGGGACAGGGTACCCTCGAGCAGTACTTC
cdr3_aa: CASSLPGQGTLEQYF
d_call: TRBD1
clone_size: -
v_call: TRBV11-1
j_call: TRBJ2-7

cdr3_nt: TGCGCCAGCAGCCAAGATCACGGGAGGCCCGAAAGCTCCTACAATGAGCAGTTCTTC
cdr3_aa: CASSQDHGRPESSYNEQFF
d_call: TRBD2
clone_size: -
v_call: TRBV4-3
j_call: TRBJ2-1

cdr3_nt: TGCAGTGCTAAGGACTTAACAGATACGCAGTATTTT
cdr3_aa: CSAKDLTDTQYF
d_call: -
clone_size: -
v_call: TRBV20-1
j_call: TRBJ2-3

cdr3_nt: TGTGCCAGCAGCCACAGGGGACGGGACAATGAGCAGTTCTTC
cdr3_aa: CASSHRGRDNEQFF
d_call: TRBD1
clone_size: -
v_call: TRBV6-5
j_call: TRBJ2-1

cdr3_nt: TGCAGCGCTTTCCCGGGACTAGCGGAAGAGACCCAGTACTTC
cdr3_aa: CSAFPGLAEETQYF
d_call: TRBD2
clone_size: -
v_call: TRBV29-1
j_call: TRBJ2-5

cdr3_nt: TGCAGCGTTTCATACACCGGGGAGCTGTTTTTT
cdr3_aa: CSVSYTGELFF
d_call: -
clone_size: -
v_call: TRBV29-1
j_call: TRBJ2-2

cdr3_nt: TGTGCCAGCAGCACAACAGTCGGGACTAGCAACAATGAGCAGTTCTTC
cdr3_aa: CASSTTVGTSNNEQFF
d_call: TRBD2
clone_size: many
v_call: TRBV7-9
j_call: TRBJ2-1

cdr3_nt: TGTGCCAGCAGCTTACCCAACTCAACAGGCGGGAACACTGAAGCTTTCTTT
cdr3_aa: CASSLPNSTGGNTEAFF
d_call: -
clone_size: -
v_call: TRBV7-9
j_call: TRBJ1-1

cdr3_nt: TGCGCCAGCAGCCTCCGACAGGGATTTAGGAACACTGAAGCTTTCTTT
cdr3_aa: CASSLRQGFRNTEAFF
d_call: TRBD1
clone_size: -
v_call: TRBV4-1
j_call: TRBJ1-1

cdr3_nt: TGTGCCAGCAGCCCAGGAGGGAGACCCTACGAGCAGTACTTC
cdr3_aa: CASSPGGRPYEQYF
d_call: -
clone_size: once
v_call: TRBV7-3
j_call: TRBJ2-7

cdr3_nt: TGCAGTGCGGGCCGATCAGATACGCAGTATTTT
cdr3_aa: CSAGRSDTQYF
d_call: -
clone_size: few
v_call: TRBV20-1
j_call: TRBJ2-3

cdr3_nt: TGTGCCAGTAGCGGTTTTCGCACAGATACGCAGTATTTT
cdr3_aa: CASSGFRTDTQYF
d_call: -
clone_size: many
v_call: TRBV19
j_call: TRBJ2-3

cdr3_nt: TGCAGTGCTAGAGAAGTGAGGAGCTCTGGAAACACCATATATTTT
cdr3_aa: CSAREVRSSGNTIYF
d_call: -
clone_size: few
v_call: TRBV20-1
j_call: TRBJ1-3

cdr3_nt: TGTGCCAGCGAGCTAGGGGTCGAGACCCAGTACTTC
cdr3_aa: CASELGVETQYF
d_call: -
clone_size: few
v_call: TRBV7-9
j_call: TRBJ2-5

cdr3_nt: TGTGCCAGTAGTATAGCCGGGATCAATCTCTACGAGCAGTACTTC
cdr3_aa: CASSIAGINLYEQYF
d_call: -
clone_size: -
v_call: TRBV19
j_call: TRBJ2-7

cdr3_nt: TGTGCCAGCAGTTTTGGGGGCCCCAGATCCTACAATGAGCAGTTCTTC
cdr3_aa: CASSFGGPRSYNEQFF
d_call: -
clone_size: few
v_call: TRBV12-3/TRBV12-4
j_call: TRBJ2-1

cdr3_nt: TGTGCCAGTAGCCCGGCTACCTACGAGCAGTACTTC
cdr3_aa: CASSPATYEQYF
d_call: -
clone_size: few
v_call: TRBV19
j_call: TRBJ2-7

cdr3_nt: TGCAGTGCGACACCCCGCTCGTCCGGTGAGCAGTTCTTC
cdr3_aa: CSATPRSSGEQFF
d_call: -
clone_size: -
v_call: TRBV20-1
j_call: TRBJ2-1

cdr3_nt: TGCGCCAGCAGCTTGGAAGGCGGGAAGAACACCGGGGAGCTGTTTTTT
cdr3_aa: CASSLEGGKNTGELFF
d_call: -
clone_size: many
v_call: TRBV5-1
j_call: TRBJ2-2

cdr3_nt: TGTGCCAGCAGCCCGGATTTTGATGGCTACACCTTC
cdr3_aa: CASSPDFDGYTF
d_call: -
clone_size: few
v_call: TRBV7-9
j_call: TRBJ1-2

cdr3_nt: TGTGCCAGCAGCTTAGGGCTAGCGGGAGGGCCGACGGAGACCCAGTACTTC
cdr3_aa: CASSLGLAGGPTETQYF
d_call: TRBD2
clone_size: -
v_call: TRBV11-3
j_call: TRBJ2-5

cdr3_nt: TGTGCCAGCTCACCACCGCTAGCGCCCGAGCAGTTCTTC
cdr3_aa: CASSPPLAPEQFF
d_call: -
clone_size: -
v_call: TRBV18
j_call: TRBJ2-1

cdr3_nt: TGTGCCAGCAGGGGACTAGTGACAGATACGCAGTATTTT
cdr3_aa: CASRGLVTDTQYF
d_call: TRBD2
clone_size: few
v_call: TRBV12-3/TRBV12-4
j_call: TRBJ2-3

cdr3_nt: TGTGCCAGCAGCCACTTGAGAGACAATGAGCAGTTCTTC
cdr3_aa: CASSHLRDNEQFF
d_call: -
clone_size: few
v_call: TRBV4-2
j_call: TRBJ2-1

cdr3_nt: TGCAGTGCTAGGGACAGGGTGGGTATAGATGAGCAGTTCTTC
cdr3_aa: CSARDRVGIDEQFF
d_call: TRBD1
clone_size: -
v_call: TRBV20-1
j_call: TRBJ2-1

cdr3_nt: TGTGCCAGCAGCCTAGGCCCCGGGACGATTGAAGCTTTCTTT
cdr3_aa: CASSLGPGTIEAFF
d_call: -
clone_size: many
v_call: TRBV7-3
j_call: TRBJ1-1